This T cell receptor (beta chain) was sequenced in a study of PD-1 blockade in mismatch repair-deficient tumors. In the study overall: Patients had approximately 11 mismatch repair-deficient cancer types and were previously treated and progressing.

Measured with immunoSEQ multiplex PCR; TCRdb has only the in-frame clones, and not every one. The sample carries roughly 120,000 clones, approximately 91% recorded once. Mismatch repair deficiency was confirmed in all patients, by PCR or immunohistochemistry. TCRs were sequenced from a few patients responding to pembrolizumab. The V gene's germline CDR1 is SGHTA and CDR2 FQGNSA. V lost 4 bases and J 6 bases, leaving 5 bases between the germline ends. The length of the CDR3 is 11 residues. This rearrangement joins TRBV7-2 to TRBJ2-3, with D unresolved. This clonotype was obtained from an adult with mismatch repair-deficient cancer. The starting material was peripheral blood, obtained 70 to 73 weeks after starting pembrolizumab. This CDR3 reads CASSSEDTQYF. In DNA form, the CDR3 reads TGTGCCAGCAGCTCGGAGGATACGCAGTATTTT.